The T cell receptor (beta chain) under discussion was sequenced for a study of T cells after yellow fever vaccination. Findings and limits, study-wide: Contamination by abundant bulk-population clonotypes could be present in FACS-sorted repertoires.

At least ten counts were recorded for this clonotype. Its antigen is not known. TCRdb ran MiXCR on the 5' RACE reads and lists one entry per CDR3 protein. Here the sample spans around 350,000 distinct CDR3 sequences, approximately 6% being singletons. The TCR was taken from a young man who received the YFV17D yellow fever vaccine. The sample in question was PBMCs, obtained 5 days after the yellow fever booster vaccination.

CDR3 in amino acids: CSARFGSSYNEQFF. DNA for the CDR3: TGCAGTGCTAGATTTGGGAGCTCCTACAATGAGCAGTTCTTC. J is TRBJ2-1 and V is TRBV20-1; D possibly corresponds to TRBD2 (5 bases). The CDR3 runs to 14 residues. The germline V gene has CDR1 DFQATT and CDR2 SNEGSKA (reference sequence). V was trimmed by 2 bases and J by 0 bases, leaving 8 bases between them.